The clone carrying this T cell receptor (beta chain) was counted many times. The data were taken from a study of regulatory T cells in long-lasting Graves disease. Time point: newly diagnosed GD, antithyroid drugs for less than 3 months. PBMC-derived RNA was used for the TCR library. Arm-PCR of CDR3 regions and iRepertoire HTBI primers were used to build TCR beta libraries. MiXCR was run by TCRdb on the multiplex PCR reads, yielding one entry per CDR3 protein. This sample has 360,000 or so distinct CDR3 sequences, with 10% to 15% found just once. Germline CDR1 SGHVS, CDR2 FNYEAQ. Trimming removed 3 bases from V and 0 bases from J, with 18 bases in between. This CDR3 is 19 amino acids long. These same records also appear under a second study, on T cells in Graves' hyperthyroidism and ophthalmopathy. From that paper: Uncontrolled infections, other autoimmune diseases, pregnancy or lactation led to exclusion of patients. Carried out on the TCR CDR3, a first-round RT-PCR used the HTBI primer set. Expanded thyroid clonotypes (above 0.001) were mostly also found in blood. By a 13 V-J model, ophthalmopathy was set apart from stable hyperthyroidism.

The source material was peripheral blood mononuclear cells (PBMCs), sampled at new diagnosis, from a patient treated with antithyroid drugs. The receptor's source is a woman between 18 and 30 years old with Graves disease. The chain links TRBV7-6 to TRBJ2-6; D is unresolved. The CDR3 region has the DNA TGTGCCAGCAGCTTTAAATTCGGCAGTGTAAACTCTGGGGCCAACGTCCTGACTTTC. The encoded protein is CASSFKFGSVNSGANVLTF.